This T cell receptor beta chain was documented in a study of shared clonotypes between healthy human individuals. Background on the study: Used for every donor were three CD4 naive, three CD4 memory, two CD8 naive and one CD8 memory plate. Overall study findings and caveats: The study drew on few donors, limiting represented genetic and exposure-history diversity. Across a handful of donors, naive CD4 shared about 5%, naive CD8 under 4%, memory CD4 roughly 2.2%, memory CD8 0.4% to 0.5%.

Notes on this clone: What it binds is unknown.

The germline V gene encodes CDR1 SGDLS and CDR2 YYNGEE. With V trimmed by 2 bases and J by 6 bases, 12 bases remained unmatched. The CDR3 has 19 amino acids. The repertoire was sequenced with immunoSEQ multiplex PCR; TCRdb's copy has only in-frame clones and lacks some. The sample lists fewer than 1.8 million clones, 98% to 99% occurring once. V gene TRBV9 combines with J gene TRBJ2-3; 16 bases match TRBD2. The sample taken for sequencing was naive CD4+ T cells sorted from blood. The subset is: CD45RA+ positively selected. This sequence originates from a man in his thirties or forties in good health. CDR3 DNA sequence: TGTGCCAGCAGCGTTGGGACTAGCGGGAGGGCTAGTCTAGGGGATACGCAGTATTTT. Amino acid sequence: CASSVGTSGRASLGDTQYF.